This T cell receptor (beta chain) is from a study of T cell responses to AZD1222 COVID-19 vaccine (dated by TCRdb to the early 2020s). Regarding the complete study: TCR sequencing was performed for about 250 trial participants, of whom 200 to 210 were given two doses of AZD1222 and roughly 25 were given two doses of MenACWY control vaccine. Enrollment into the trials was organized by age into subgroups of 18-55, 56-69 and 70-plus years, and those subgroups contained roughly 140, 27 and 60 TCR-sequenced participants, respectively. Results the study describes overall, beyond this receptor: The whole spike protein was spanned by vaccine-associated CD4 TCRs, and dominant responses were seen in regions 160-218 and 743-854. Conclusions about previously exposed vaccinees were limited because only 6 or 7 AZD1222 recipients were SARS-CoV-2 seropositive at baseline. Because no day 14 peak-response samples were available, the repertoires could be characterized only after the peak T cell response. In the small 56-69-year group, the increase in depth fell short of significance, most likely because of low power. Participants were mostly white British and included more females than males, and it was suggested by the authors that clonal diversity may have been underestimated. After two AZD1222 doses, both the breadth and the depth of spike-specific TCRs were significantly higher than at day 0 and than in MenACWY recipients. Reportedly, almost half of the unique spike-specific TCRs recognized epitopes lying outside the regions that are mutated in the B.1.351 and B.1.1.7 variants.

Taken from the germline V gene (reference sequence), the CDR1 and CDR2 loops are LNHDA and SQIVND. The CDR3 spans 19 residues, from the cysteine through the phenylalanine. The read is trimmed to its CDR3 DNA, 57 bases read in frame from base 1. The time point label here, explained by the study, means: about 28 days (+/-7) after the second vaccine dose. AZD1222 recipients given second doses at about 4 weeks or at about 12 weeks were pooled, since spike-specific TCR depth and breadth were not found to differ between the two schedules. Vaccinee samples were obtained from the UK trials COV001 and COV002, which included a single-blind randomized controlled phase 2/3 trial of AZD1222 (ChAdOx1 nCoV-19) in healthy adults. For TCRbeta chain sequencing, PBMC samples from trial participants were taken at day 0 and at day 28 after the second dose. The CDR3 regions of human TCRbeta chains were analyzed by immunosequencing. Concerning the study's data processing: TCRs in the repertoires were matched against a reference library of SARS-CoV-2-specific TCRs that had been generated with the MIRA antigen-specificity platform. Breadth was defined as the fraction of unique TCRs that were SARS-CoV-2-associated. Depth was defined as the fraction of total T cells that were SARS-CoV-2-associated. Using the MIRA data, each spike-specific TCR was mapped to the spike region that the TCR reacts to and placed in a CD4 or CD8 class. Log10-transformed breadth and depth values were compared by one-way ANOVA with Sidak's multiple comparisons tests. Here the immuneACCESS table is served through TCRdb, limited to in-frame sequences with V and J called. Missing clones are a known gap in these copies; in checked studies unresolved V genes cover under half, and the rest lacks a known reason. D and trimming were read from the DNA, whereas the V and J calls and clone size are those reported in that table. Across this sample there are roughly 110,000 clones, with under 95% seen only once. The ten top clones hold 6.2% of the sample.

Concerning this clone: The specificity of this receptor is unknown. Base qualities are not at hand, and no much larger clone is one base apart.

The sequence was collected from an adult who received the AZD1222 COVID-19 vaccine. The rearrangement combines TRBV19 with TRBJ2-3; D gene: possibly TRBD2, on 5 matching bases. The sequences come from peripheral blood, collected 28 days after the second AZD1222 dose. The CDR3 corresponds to CATRNLRPVLGERTDTQYF. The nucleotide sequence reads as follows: TGTGCGACCCGTAATCTCCGGCCGGTACTTGGGGAGAGGACAGATACGCAGTATTTT.